A selection of T cell receptor beta chains follows, all from one sample in a study of shared clonotypes between healthy human individuals. Measured with immunoSEQ multiplex PCR; TCRdb has only the in-frame clones, and not every one. Of millions of clones listed, roughly 95% are singletons. The material sequenced was naive CD8+ T cells sorted from blood. Receptors were obtained from a man aged 18 to 35 in good health. The CDR3 runs from the conserved cysteine through the conserved F or W. The D gene is left open where the match is weak. Only part of the rows carry a size: once, few, many, or a class if the clone is expanded.

v_gene	j_gene	abundance	d_gene	CDR3nt	CDR3aa
TRBV12-5	TRBJ2-7	NA	NA	TGTGCTAGTGGTTTTTTTGGGCTCGAGCAGTACTTC	CASGFFGLEQYF
TRBV6-1	TRBJ2-2	NA	NA	TGTGCCAGCAGTGAAGATTTAGGCAGAGAGGGAACCGGGGAGCTGTTTTTT	CASSEDLGREGTGELFF
TRBV4-3	TRBJ1-2	NA	TRBD1	TGCGCCAGCAGCCAAGATTCGGGGACAGGGGTATTCGGTGGCTACACCTTC	CASSQDSGTGVFGGYTF
TRBV5-6	TRBJ2-7	once	NA	TGTGCCAGCAGCTTCGGGGTGAATTACGAGCAGTACTTC	CASSFGVNYEQYF
TRBV6-5	TRBJ2-7	NA	NA	TGTGCCAGCAGTTACCACCTCTCCTACGAGCAGTACTTC	CASSYHLSYEQYF
TRBV10-3	TRBJ2-1	once	NA	TGTGCCATCAGTGATACGTGGGAGGGGGACAATGAGCAGTTCTTC	CAISDTWEGDNEQFF
TRBV5-1	TRBJ2-6	NA	NA	TGCGCCAGCAGCTTGGCTGTGGGCTCTGGGGCCAACGTCCTGACTTTC	CASSLAVGSGANVLTF
TRBV7-9	TRBJ2-5	once	NA	TGTGCCAGCAACCAGGGGTTGGAGACCCAGTACTTC	CASNQGLETQYF
TRBV5-4	TRBJ2-2	NA	NA	TGTGCCAGCAGCTTGGCCATCGGACGGGACACCGGGGAGCTGTTTTTT	CASSLAIGRDTGELFF
TRBV4-2	TRBJ1-1	NA	NA	TGTGCCAGCAGCCAAGGGGAAGGTATCGGTTTCTTT	CASSQGEGIGFF
TRBV7-9	TRBJ1-2	NA	NA	TGTGCCAGCAGCCAAGGACCCTCCGATTATGGCTACACCTTC	CASSQGPSDYGYTF
TRBV5-4	TRBJ2-7	NA	NA	TGTGCCAGCAGCTTGTCCCGGGACCTTAGGTACGAGCAGTACTTC	CASSLSRDLRYEQYF
TRBV2	TRBJ2-5	NA	NA	TGTGCCAGCAGTGAAGATTTGGAGACCCAGTACTTC	CASSEDLETQYF
TRBV4-1	TRBJ2-5	NA	TRBD2	TGCGCCAGCAGCCAAGGACGGACTAGCGAAGAGACCCAGTACTTC	CASSQGRTSEETQYF
TRBV7-9	TRBJ2-7	once	TRBD1	TGTGCCAGCAGCATGCCACCGGGACAGGGGGCCTACGAGCAGTACTTC	CASSMPPGQGAYEQYF
TRBV2	TRBJ2-3	NA	NA	TGTGCCAGCAGTGTTGGGGCCAACACAGATACGCAGTATTTT	CASSVGANTDTQYF
TRBV9	TRBJ2-7	once	TRBD2	TGTGCCAGCAGCGTAGCTAGCGGGAGTTTTTACGAGCAGTACTTC	CASSVASGSFYEQYF
TRBV7-9	TRBJ1-1	once	NA	TGTGCCAGCAGCCCGTCGACAGCGATGAACACTGAAGCTTTCTTT	CASSPSTAMNTEAFF
TRBV7-7	TRBJ2-5	NA	TRBD1	TGTGCTAGCAGCTCAAGGGACAGCGATCAAGAGACCCAGTACTTC	CASSSRDSDQETQYF
TRBV29-1	TRBJ2-3	NA	TRBD1	TGCAGCGTTCGACAGGGCCAAAGCACAGATACGCAGTATTTT	CSVRQGQSTDTQYF
TRBV7-9	TRBJ2-3	NA	TRBD1	TGTGCCAGCAGCTGGCCGGACAGGGACCACACAGATACGCAGTATTTT	CASSWPDRDHTDTQYF
TRBV7-9	TRBJ2-1	NA	TRBD1	TGTGCCAGCAGCGAGGGACAGATTGACAATGAGCAGTTCTTC	CASSEGQIDNEQFF
TRBV7-9	TRBJ1-4	NA	TRBD1	TGTGCCAGCAGCTCAATCGGACAGGGTACTAATGAAAAACTGTTTTTT	CASSSIGQGTNEKLFF
TRBV5-6	TRBJ2-5	NA	TRBD2	TGTGCCAGCAGCGAAGGACTAGCGGGAGGATTGGAGACCCAGTACTTC	CASSEGLAGGLETQYF
TRBV9	TRBJ2-1	NA	TRBD1	TGTGCCAGCAGCATCGAGGGGGCCAATGAGCAGTTCTTC	CASSIEGANEQFF
TRBV7-9	TRBJ2-7	NA	NA	TGTGCCAGCAGCTCACAGGATGGACCCTACGAGCAGTACTTC	CASSSQDGPYEQYF
TRBV12-5	TRBJ2-7	NA	NA	TGTGCTAGTGGACCGACCACAGTCGAGCAGTACTTC	CASGPTTVEQYF
TRBV28	TRBJ1-5	NA	TRBD1	TGTGCCAGCAGCTTTGACAGGGCCAGCAATCAGCCCCAGCATTTT	CASSFDRASNQPQHF
TRBV2	TRBJ2-5	NA	NA	TGTGCCAGCTTATCGGGGCGGGGCCAAGAGACCCAGTACTTC	CASLSGRGQETQYF
TRBV28	TRBJ2-5	NA	TRBD2	TGTGCCAGCAGTTTCCCAACTAGCGGGGGGCAAGAGACCCAGTACTTC	CASSFPTSGGQETQYF
TRBV28	TRBJ2-7	NA	NA	TGTGCCAGTACTACCCCAGGCTCAGGCGACGAGCAGTACTTC	CASTTPGSGDEQYF
TRBV14	TRBJ1-3	NA	NA	TGTGCCAGCAGCCAAGACAGTGAGGGGTCTGGAAACACCATATATTTT	CASSQDSEGSGNTIYF
TRBV27	TRBJ1-5	NA	NA	TGTGCCAGCAGTTTGGGCGTCGTACAGCCCCAGCATTTT	CASSLGVVQPQHF
TRBV6-6	TRBJ2-5	NA	NA	TGTGCCAGCAGTACCCAGCTCGGCTATATCCAAGAGACCCAGTACTTC	CASSTQLGYIQETQYF
TRBV11-2	TRBJ2-5	few	TRBD2	TGTGCCAGCAGCTTAGCTGCGGGGGGGCCGGCGGGGACCCAGTACTTC	CASSLAAGGPAGTQYF
TRBV10-2	TRBJ2-2	NA	NA	TGCGCCAGCAGTGACAGCTTCACCGGGGAGCTGTTTTTT	CASSDSFTGELFF
TRBV13	TRBJ2-7	NA	NA	TGTGCCAGCAGCCTAAACACAGGGATGTCCTCCTACGAGCAGTACTTC	CASSLNTGMSSYEQYF
TRBV27	TRBJ1-2	once	TRBD1	TGTGCCAGCAGTATAAGGACAGGGCAGGGCTACACCTTC	CASSIRTGQGYTF
TRBV10-1	TRBJ2-3	NA	NA	TGCGCCAGCAGTGAGTGTCCGGGGTGCACAGATACGCAGTATTTT	CASSECPGCTDTQYF
TRBV28	TRBJ2-7	NA	NA	TGTGCCAGCAGTGTAAGCAGGGGTGCGATGCAGGAGCAGTACTTC	CASSVSRGAMQEQYF
TRBV19	TRBJ2-1	NA	NA	TGTGCCAGTAGTTCCAGACTAGGAGACAATGAGCAGTTCTTC	CASSSRLGDNEQFF
TRBV6-6	TRBJ1-5	NA	TRBD1	TGTGCCAGCAGCCAGACAGGGAGCAGGGGCAATCAGCCCCAGCATTTT	CASSQTGSRGNQPQHF
TRBV11-1	TRBJ1-2	NA	TRBD1	TGTGCCAGCAGCTTGACAGGGGCCTATGGCTACACCTTC	CASSLTGAYGYTF
TRBV4-1	TRBJ2-7	NA	TRBD1	TGCGCCAGCAGCCGACAGGGGAATCCAGCCGACGAGCAGTACTTC	CASSRQGNPADEQYF
TRBV4-1	TRBJ2-5	NA	TRBD2	TGCGCCAGCAGCCAGGTAGCGGGGGAAGAGACCCAGTACTTC	CASSQVAGEETQYF
TRBV12-1	TRBJ2-7	NA	NA	TGTGCCAGCAGCCCCATCGCAACCTACGAGCAGTACTTC	CASSPIATYEQYF
TRBV6-6	TRBJ2-1	NA	NA	TGTGCCAGCAGTCCTCCCTACAATGAGCAGTTCTTC	CASSPPYNEQFF
TRBV27	TRBJ2-1	once	TRBD1	TGTGCCAGCAGTCCACTCGATCCGCGGACAGGTGGCTCCTACAATGAGCAGTTCTTC	CASSPLDPRTGGSYNEQFF
TRBV9	TRBJ2-2	NA	NA	TGTGCCAGCAGCGTAGTGCGAACAGCGAACACCGGGGAGCTGTTTTTT	CASSVVRTANTGELFF
TRBV7-3	TRBJ2-3	NA	NA	TGTGCCAGCAGCATCAACGGGGGAGATACGCAGTATTTT	CASSINGGDTQYF